This passage covers 13 T cell receptor beta chains from one sample sequenced in a study of blood T cell repertoires in COVID-19. This table comes from immunoSEQ multiplex PCR, and its TCRdb copy is limited to in-frame clones, with some not included. The sample lists under 85,000 clones; about four fifths were seen once. Sequencing input: peripheral blood. Receptors originate from a man aged 45 to 65 with active COVID-19.

Worth noting for this clone: A junction boundary mismatches the germline segment, possibly from a read error. The rearrangement joins TRBV7-7 to TRBJ2-2; TRBD1 matches at 12 bases. The germline V gene encodes CDR1 SSHAT and CDR2 FNYEAQ (reference sequence). The CDR3 is 16 amino acids. CDR3 residues: CASSWDRGLGTGELFF. CDR3 bases: TGTGCTAGCAGCTGGGACAGGGGGCTTGGTACCGGGGAGCTGTTTTTT.

The chain links TRBV4-2 to TRBJ2-3; possibly TRBD2 for D (7 bases). CDR3 length: 16 residues. CDR1 is LGHNA, CDR2 YNFKEQ, per germline. Trimming removed 0 bases at V and 8 bases at J, with 18 bases between. The CDR3 DNA is TGTGCCAGCAGCCAAGAGTTCTTTGGGGGGGCCTCTACGCAGTATTTT. This codes for CASSQEFFGGASTQYF.

Of note for this clone: The junction and the germline gene differ at one end; a read error may be behind it. The genes are TRBV6-1 and TRBJ2-1, with TRBD2 matching 8 bases. Germline values: CDR1 MNHNS, CDR2 SASEGT. The CDR3 length is 13 residues. CDR3: CASSESLSGTQFF. CDR3 nucleotides: TGCGCCAGCAGTGAAAGTCTTAGCGGGACACAGTTCTTC.

This clone has a handful of counts. The J gene is TRBJ2-1, the V gene TRBV10-2, with 9 bases aligning to TRBD2. The CDR3 totals 17 residues. The germline V gene has CDR1 WSHSY and CDR2 SAAADI. V shed 0 bases, J shed 2 bases, and the junction held 5 bases outside the gene matches. As DNA, the CDR3 is TGCGCCAGCAGTGAGTCGGGACTAGCCCTCCCCTACAATGAGCAGTTCTTC. It is translated as CASSESGLALPYNEQFF.

A few counts support this clone. The J gene is TRBJ2-7, the V gene TRBV19, with D maybe TRBD1 (6 bases). The germline V gene encodes CDR1 LNHDA and CDR2 SQIVND (reference sequence). The ends were cut back, 6 bases at V and 2 bases at J, with 14 bases in the middle. This CDR3 region has 14 residues. The CDR3 sequence: CASSLGEGAYEQYF. Here the CDR3 DNA reads TGTGCCAGTAGCCTCGGCGAGGGGGCCTACGAGCAGTACTTC. Full variable domain (outside the CDR3, taken from reference TRBV19 and TRBJ2-7): DGGITQSPKYLFRKEGQNVTLSCEQNLNHDAMYWYRQDPGQGLRLIYYSQIVNDFQKGDIAEGYSVSREKKESFPLTVTSAQKNPTAFYLCASSLGEGAYEQYFGPGTRLTVT.

The gene calls are TRBV28 and TRBJ2-2; weak D call: TRBD1 (5 bases). V shed 1 base and J shed 6 bases, with 9 bases lying between them. The CDR3 totals 14 residues. Germline-derived CDR1 and CDR2 are MDHEN and SYDVKM. CDR3 DNA sequence: TGTGCCAGCAGTTTATTTCAGGGTCCCGGGGAGCTGTTTTTT. It codes for CASSLFQGPGELFF.

The V and J genes are TRBV18 and TRBJ2-1; D might be TRBD2 (7 bases). This CDR3 comprises 13 residues. Trimming took 3 bases from V and 10 from J, leaving 13 bases between them. Germline CDR1 and CDR2: KGHSH and LQKENI. CDR3 sequence: CASSPLEGGEQFF. As DNA, the CDR3 is TGTGCCAGCTCACCCCTTGAGGGGGGGGAGCAGTTCTTC.

The chain recombines TRBV7-2 with TRBJ2-5, with 12 nucleotides matching TRBD2. V lost 5 bases to trimming and J lost 5 bases; unmatched junction nucleotides: 12. CDR1 SGHTA and CDR2 FQGNSA come from the germline V gene. The CDR3 has 17 amino acids. For the CDR3, the DNA is TGTGCCAGCAGCCGGACAAGGCTAGCGGGGGGGCAGGAGACCCAGTACTTC. This gives the protein CASSRTRLAGGQETQYF. Complete variable domain (other parts from reference TRBV7-2 and TRBJ2-5): GAGVSQSPSNKVTEKGKDVELRCDPISGHTALYWYRQSLGQGLEFLIYFQGNSAPDKSGLPSDRFSAERTGGSVSTLTIQRTQQEDSAVYLCASSRTRLAGGQETQYFGPGTRLLVL.

This chain links TRBV20-1 with TRBJ2-7; 12 nucleotides agree with TRBD2. The V and J ends lost 3 bases and 0 bases, in that order; junction bases with no gene match: 12. The CDR3 contains 18 residues. CDR1 and CDR2 (germline): DFQATT, SNEGSKA (reference sequence). CDR3 in DNA: TGCAGTGCTAGTACACTAGCGGGAGGTGGGGGGAGCTCCTACGAGCAGTACTTC. Its translation is CSASTLAGGGGSSYEQYF.

The chain employs TRBV20-1 and TRBJ2-7, with TRBD1 identical over 8 bases. CDR1 DFQATT and CDR2 SNEGSKA come from the germline V gene (reference sequence). The CDR3 sequence is 15 residues long. The V and J ends lost 3 bases and 2 bases, in that order; junction bases with no gene match: 9. The CDR3 here is CSASNLAGGTYEQYF. The CDR3 bases are TGCAGTGCTAGTAATCTGGCAGGGGGCACCTACGAGCAGTACTTC.

DNA of the CDR3: TGTGCCAGCAGTTTGACTAGCGGGAGTTTTCGGGAGCAGTTCTTC. This sequence encodes CASSLTSGSFREQFF. This chain connects TRBV27 to TRBJ2-1, with 12 bases lining up with TRBD2. Trimming cost V 3 bases and J 10 bases; bases outside gene matches: 7. The CDR3 sequence is 15 residues long. Germline V gene data show CDR1 as MNHEY and CDR2 as SMNVEV (reference sequence).

The gene calls are TRBV19 and TRBJ2-3, with 7 bases lining up with TRBD2. Germline values: CDR1 LNHDA, CDR2 SQIVND (reference sequence). V shed 6 bases and J 6 bases; nucleotides not matched to a gene: 6. CDR3 size: 13 residues. The CDR3 nucleotides are TGTGCCAGTAGCGTGACTAGCCGCGATACGCAGTATTTT. Its translation: CASSVTSRDTQYF.

J is TRBJ2-1 and V is TRBV27, with 9 bases identical to TRBD1. V trimming: 6 bases; J trimming: 7 bases; junction bases outside the gene matches: 4. CDR3 length equals 13 residues. CDR1 MNHEY and CDR2 SMNVEV come from the germline V gene (reference sequence). CDR3 amino acids: CASSWDRDNEQFF. CDR3 nucleotides: TGTGCCAGCAGCTGGGACAGGGATAATGAGCAGTTCTTC.